This entry concerns a single T cell receptor (beta chain). Its antigen is not known. 13 Jbeta primers and 60 Vbeta primers were used for the PCR. In the original processing: In a later analysis, the count reached about 75 million unique TCR beta chains, with 10 million to 11 million shared. The table came from immunoSEQ multiplex PCR; TCRdb's copy has only in-frame clones and leaves some out. D and trimming were read from the DNA, whereas the V and J calls and clone size are those reported in that table. This table holds approximately 95,000 clones, approximately 81% found once. These data belong to a study of cytomegalovirus exposure and HLA in healthy donors. The ends were cut back, 3 bases at V and 10 bases at J, with 10 bases in the middle. Germline V CDR1 and CDR2: MNHEY, SMNVEV (reference sequence). There are 12 residues in the CDR3. Study-wide findings and caveats: A later analysis found common viral pathogens apparently linked to several of the most significant clusters. It was reported that TCR beta sequences correctly inferred the HLA-A and HLA-B alleles for most subjects. Associated with HLA alleles at 0.05 false discovery rate in a later analysis were around 17,000 TCR beta sequences.

Sequencing input: PBMCs. This receptor was taken from a woman in her thirties or forties in good health and CMV-seropositive. J is TRBJ2-1 and V is TRBV27, with D possibly TRBD2 on 6 matching bases. The CDR3 loop reads CASSFGGLEQFF. CDR3 coding DNA: TGTGCCAGCAGTTTCGGGGGATTGGAGCAGTTCTTC.